The next 16 T cell receptor beta chains were all read from a single sample in a study of blood T cells in healthy people across ages. Through a sample-barcoded 5' primer and a J-beta primer mix, a second PCR was run for roughly 6 to 11 cycles. TCRdb ran MiXCR on the 5' RACE reads and lists one entry per CDR3 protein. The table has about 1 million distinct CDR3 sequences, approximately 26% seen once. The same data also went into a second study, on T cells of mothers and their children.

Source material: blood. Receptors originate from a girl aged 2-15 years in good health.

This clonotype has just a few counts. The V gene is TRBV28, the J gene TRBJ2-1; perhaps TRBD1 as D (6 bases). With 7 bases removed from V and 6 bases from J, the gap between germline ends came to 19 bases. CDR3 size: 15 residues. The V gene's germline CDR1 is MDHEN and CDR2 SYDVKM. CDR3 loop: CASTLLGQLFNEQFF. In DNA form, the CDR3 reads TGTGCCAGCACTCTCCTAGGACAGTTATTCAATGAGCAGTTCTTC.

There are a few counts of this clonotype. The V call is TRBV6-2 or TRBV6-3, the J call TRBJ2-3, with TRBD2 as a possible D gene (6 bases). CDR1 and CDR2 from the germline V gene are MNHEY and SVGEGT. The CDR3 consists of 13 residues. V was cut by 7 bases and J by 0 bases, with 8 bases left in between. The CDR3, as DNA: TGTGCCAGCAAAGGGACTAGCACAGATACGCAGTATTTT. Residues: CASKGTSTDTQYF.

This clonotype was counted only a few times. This chain joins TRBV7-2 and TRBJ2-1; D unresolved. The CDR3 loop spans 15 amino acids. V was pared by 3 bases and J by 1 base, with 10 bases between. Germline CDR1 SGHTA, CDR2 FQGNSA. The CDR3 region has the DNA TGTGCCAGCAGCTTGGGCAGAACTTCCTACAATGAGCAGTTCTTC. Its protein is CASSLGRTSYNEQFF.

This clonotype has only a few counts. This chain uses TRBV20-1 with TRBJ1-2; D gene ambiguous. CDR3 length: 9 residues. V was trimmed by 8 bases and J by 8 bases, leaving 9 bases between them. The V gene's germline CDR1 is DFQATT and CDR2 SNEGSKA (reference sequence). In DNA form, the CDR3 reads TGCAGTCCCAGAGGCGGCTACACCTTC. As protein: CSPRGGYTF.

The gene calls are TRBV6-6 and TRBJ1-5; 9 positions agree with TRBD1. The CDR3 has 15 residues. CDR1 and CDR2 (germline): MNHNY, SVGAGI (reference sequence). After removal of 6 bases from V and 2 bases from J, the junction contained 5 bases not matched to a gene. The CDR3 spells CASRSRTGGNQPQHF. In DNA, the CDR3 is TGTGCCAGCAGGTCCCGGACAGGGGGCAATCAGCCCCAGCATTTT.

This clonotype has just a few counts. The gene calls are TRBV14 and TRBJ2-4; TRBD2 is a possible D gene (5 bases). Trimming left V 2 bases short and J 8 bases short, with 16 bases between. This CDR3 region has 15 residues. The V gene's germline CDR1 is SGHDN and CDR2 FVKESK. CDR3 loop: CASSQLAGSGDIQYF. The CDR3 bases are TGTGCCAGCAGCCAATTGGCGGGCAGCGGAGACATTCAGTACTTC. Full variable domain (remainder filled in from reference TRBV14 and TRBJ2-4): EAGVTQFPSHSVIEKGQTVTLRCDPISGHDNLYWYRRVMGKEIKFLLHFVKESKQDESGMPNNRFLAERTGGTYSTLKVQPAELEDSGVYFCASSQLAGSGDIQYFGAGTRLSVL.

The V gene is TRBV6-1, the J gene TRBJ1-1; 7 bases align to TRBD1. CDR3 length: 16 amino acids. Germline CDR1 and CDR2: MNHNS and SASEGT. The J segment lost 10 bases and the V segment lost 8 bases, leaving 22 bases of the junction unmatched. CDR3 amino acids: CASGPRVQGDHLGAFF. CDR3 nucleotide sequence: TGTGCCAGCGGGCCGAGGGTCCAGGGGGACCACCTAGGAGCTTTCTTT.

Only a few counts were recorded for this clonotype. At one end, the junction sequence differs from germline, possibly due to a read error. V and J are TRBV7-9 and TRBJ2-7; TRBD1 matches 9 bases. The CDR3 is 14 amino acids. Germline CDR1 is SEHNR and CDR2 is FQNEAQ (reference sequence). As DNA, the CDR3 is TGTGCCAGCAGCGCCCGGGACAGGGTACACGAGCAATACTTC. Protein sequence: CASSARDRVHEQYF.

V usage is TRBV10-3 and J usage is TRBJ1-1; 7 bases match TRBD1. Trimming took 7 bases from V and 1 from J; bases not matched to a gene: 6. The CDR3 is 14 amino acids. Germline-derived CDR1 and CDR2 are ENHRY and SYGVKD. The CDR3 is CAITKGQSNTEAFF. In DNA, the CDR3 is TGTGCCATCACTAAGGGACAGTCGAACACTGAAGCTTTCTTT.

This chain joins TRBV6-6 and TRBJ2-4; 7 bases are shared with TRBD1. Trimming removed 4 bases from V and 1 base from J; junction bases left unmatched: 4. This CDR3 region has 15 residues. Per germline, CDR1 MNHNY and CDR2 SVGAGI (reference sequence). As DNA, the CDR3 is TGTGCCAGCAGTTTATACAGGGGCGCCAAAAACATTCAGTACTTC. Encoded protein: CASSLYRGAKNIQYF.

The chain recombines TRBV3-1 with TRBJ1-2; 9 positions match TRBD1. Trimming removed 5 bases from V and 11 bases from J; junction bases left unmatched: 18. The CDR3 runs 16 residues. CDR1 and CDR2 (germline): LGHDT, YNNKEL (reference sequence). CDR3 region: CASSKGQGNPIWSYTF. For the CDR3, the DNA is TGTGCCAGCAGCAAGGGACAGGGCAACCCGATATGGAGTTACACCTTC.

This sequence joins TRBV27 and TRBJ2-7, with D maybe TRBD1 (6 bases). The germline V and J ends were trimmed by 6 bases and 4 bases, with 16 bases remaining between them. This CDR3 is built from 14 residues. CDR1 is MNHEY and CDR2 is SMNVEV in the germline V gene (reference sequence). The CDR3 DNA is TGTGCCAGCAGCGCTAACCCGACAGGTTACGAGCAGTACTTC. It encodes CASSANPTGYEQYF.

The chain recombines TRBV7-6 with TRBJ1-4; no reliable D call. V lost 6 bases to trimming and J lost 11 bases, with 7 bases between them. The CDR3 sequence is 10 residues long. Germline V gene data show CDR1 as SGHVS and CDR2 as FNYEAQ. CDR3 bases: TGTGCCAGCAGTCTTCGGAAACTGTTTTTT. The encoded protein is CASSLRKLFF.

The genes are TRBV7-8 and TRBJ2-5, with TRBD1 matching 10 bases. Germline loops: CDR1 SGHVS, CDR2 FQNEAQ. This CDR3 region has 15 residues. DNA of the CDR3: TGTGTCGGCAGCTTTGGGACAGGGGTTGCAGAGACCCAGTACTTC. Its translation is CVGSFGTGVAETQYF.

This sequence joins TRBV9 and TRBJ1-1; D ambiguous. From germline, CDR1 is SGDLS and CDR2 YYNGEE. The CDR3 consists of 15 residues. Trimming left V 4 bases short and J 2 bases short, with 15 bases between. DNA for the CDR3: TGTGCCAGCAGCCCCTTTAACACGGTCAACACTGAAGCTTTCTTT. Amino acid sequence: CASSPFNTVNTEAFF.

This clonotype turned up a few times. The chain uses TRBV18 and TRBJ2-1; D is perhaps TRBD1 (6 bases). The CDR3 contains 15 residues. V lost 3 bases to trimming and J lost 9 bases, with 18 bases between them. The V gene's germline CDR1 is KGHSH and CDR2 LQKENI. CDR3 DNA sequence: TGTGCCAGCTCACCCCCGGGACAAGTTTCATCTGAGCAGTTCTTC. It codes for CASSPPGQVSSEQFF.